A single sample is the source of the 13 T cell receptor beta chains below, sequenced in a study of shared clonotypes between healthy human individuals. Some clones are missing from TCRdb's copy, which holds only in-frame ones; the method was immunoSEQ multiplex PCR. The data hold about 2.1 million clones, with about 93% observed a single time. In the naive CD8 group, cells lacked CD45RO and were positively selected for CCR7, so terminally differentiated effector memory CD45RA+ cells were left out. Source material: naive CD8+ T cells from PBMCs. Every receptor here comes from a man between 18 and 29 years old in good health. Some clones in this sample may be carry-over from other donors' samples.

The V gene is TRBV7-9, the J gene TRBJ2-7, with a tentative D call TRBD1 (5 bases). CDR1 and CDR2 from the germline V gene are SEHNR and FQNEAQ (reference sequence). The CDR3 is 12 residues long. Trimming took off 1 base at V and 6 bases at J, with 7 bases between the two ends. In nucleotides, the CDR3 is TGTGCCAGCAGCTTAGGGACATTCGAGCAGTACTTC. This gives the protein CASSLGTFEQYF.

V usage is TRBV5-1 and J usage is TRBJ2-1, with D unresolved. Trimming stripped 5 bases from V and 7 bases from J, with 16 bases between. CDR3 length: 14 residues. Per the germline V gene, CDR1 is SGHRS and CDR2 is YFSETQ. CDR3 residues: CASRSRVGLNEQFF. The CDR3 nucleotides read TGCGCCAGCAGGTCCAGAGTAGGCCTAAATGAGCAGTTCTTC.

This clone appeared a single time. The chain joins TRBV11-2 to TRBJ2-5; 13 bases match TRBD2. The CDR3 sequence is 19 residues long. The junction had 9 bases not matched to a gene; V was cut back by 1 base and J by 1 base. Germline CDR1 and CDR2: SGHAT and FQNNGV. In DNA, the CDR3 is TGTGCCAGCAGCTTAGGATCTCGGACTAGCGGGAGTCCCCAAGAGACCCAGTACTTC. Translating gives CASSLGSRTSGSPQETQYF.

V and J are TRBV10-2 and TRBJ2-3; tentatively, D is TRBD2 (6 bases). The CDR3 has 14 residues. Germline loops: CDR1 WSHSY, CDR2 SAAADI. V lost 3 bases and J 6 bases, leaving 13 bases between the germline ends. Here the CDR3 DNA reads TGCGCCAGCAGTGACACGGGGGAGGACGATACGCAGTATTTT. Translating it yields CASSDTGEDDTQYF.

This chain's CDR3 is CASRQLPGEQFF. DNA of the CDR3: TGTGCCAGCAGACAATTACCCGGTGAGCAGTTCTTC. This chain joins TRBV7-8 and TRBJ2-1; D gene unclear. This CDR3 is 12 amino acids long. V lost 6 bases and J 9 bases, leaving 12 bases between the germline ends. Germline CDR1 is SGHVS and CDR2 is FQNEAQ.

The chain uses TRBV5-1 and TRBJ2-5, with D possibly TRBD2 on 6 matching bases. Germline V gene sequence: CDR1 SGHRS, CDR2 YFSETQ. The CDR3 has 13 amino acids. Trimming shortened V by 3 bases and J by 5 bases, and 11 bases separated the two germline ends. The CDR3 reads CASSSVRGETQYF. In nucleotides, the CDR3 is TGCGCCAGCAGCTCGGTCCGGGGGGAGACCCAGTACTTC.

The J gene is TRBJ2-7, the V gene TRBV7-9, with a possible D match to TRBD2 (6 bases). Trimming took off 2 bases at V and 0 bases at J, with 11 bases between the two ends. The CDR3 extends over 15 amino acids. Germline CDR1 and CDR2: SEHNR and FQNEAQ (reference sequence). The CDR3 bases are TGTGCCAGCAGCTTATTCGGGAGTAGCTCCTACGAGCAGTACTTC. It specifies CASSLFGSSSYEQYF.

The rearrangement links TRBV5-1 to TRBJ2-7; possibly TRBD2 for D (6 bases). CDR3 size: 13 residues. V was trimmed by 4 bases and J by 3 bases, leaving 11 bases between them. Per the germline V gene, CDR1 is SGHRS and CDR2 is YFSETQ. CDR3 bases: TGCGCCAGCAGCGCTGGCGGGATCTACGAGCAGTACTTC. Amino acids: CASSAGGIYEQYF.

Comment on this clone: The sample contains more than one DNA sequence encoding this CDR3. The chain uses TRBV7-9 and TRBJ2-7, with TRBD1 matching 10 bases. The CDR3 is 13 residues long. Germline V gene data show CDR1 as SEHNR and CDR2 as FQNEAQ (reference sequence). After removal of 5 bases from V and 4 bases from J, the junction contained 2 bases not matched to a gene. CDR3 region: CASSRDRGYEQYF. The CDR3 nucleotides read TGTGCCAGCAGCAGGGACAGGGGTTACGAGCAGTACTTC.

The CDR3 DNA reads as TGCGCCAGCAGCTTAGCCGAAGGAGGGACAGAAAATGAAAAACTGTTTTTT. This gives the protein CASSLAEGGTENEKLFF. The rearrangement uses TRBV5-1 and TRBJ1-4, with 7 bases identical to TRBD1. Trimming cost V 2 bases and J 5 bases; bases outside gene matches: 12. CDR3 length: 17 residues. CDR1 SGHRS and CDR2 YFSETQ come from the germline V gene.

J is TRBJ1-5 and V is TRBV28; 9 bases fit TRBD1. CDR3 length: 11 amino acids. CDR1 MDHEN and CDR2 SYDVKM come from the germline V gene. The CDR3 spells CVTGGGQPQHF. For the CDR3, the DNA is TGTGTTACAGGGGGCGGCCAGCCCCAGCATTTT.

The gene calls are TRBV15 and TRBJ1-2, with D maybe TRBD1 (6 bases). Germline-derived CDR1 and CDR2 are LNHNV and YYDKDF (reference sequence). This CDR3 is 18 amino acids long. The ends were cut back, 3 bases at V and 2 bases at J, with 22 bases in the middle. The CDR3 sequence is CATSSPLLGHFGNYGYTF. The CDR3 nucleotides read TGTGCCACCAGCAGCCCTTTATTGGGACATTTCGGGAACTATGGCTACACCTTC.

The chain couples TRBV29-1 to TRBJ1-2; 7 bases are a match to TRBD1. CDR3 length equals 13 residues. CDR1 and CDR2 from the germline V gene are SQVTM and ANQGSEA. The V gene end was trimmed by 2 bases and the J gene end by 4 bases; junction bases not matched to a gene: 4. CDR3: CSVEPDRIYGYTF. The CDR3 region has the DNA TGCAGCGTTGAACCGGACAGGATCTATGGCTACACCTTC.